What follows are 26 T cell receptor beta chains derived from one specimen sequenced in a study of OX40 agonist ivuxolimab in advanced cancers. Profiled with immunoSEQ multiplex PCR; TCRdb holds only in-frame clones, not every one. The repertoire holds fewer than 65,000 clones, with just under 90% as singletons. Sequenced material: CD4+ or CD8+ T cells sorted from blood, taken in a trial of the OX40 agonist ivuxolimab. All receptors come from an adult with an advanced solid tumor such as melanoma, head and neck, liver or kidney cancer.

This chain uses TRBV15 with TRBJ2-5; TRBD2 aligns across 11 bases. CDR1 and CDR2 (germline): LNHNV, YYDKDF (reference sequence). The CDR3 length is 14 residues. The V gene end was trimmed by 4 bases and the J gene end by 5 bases; junction bases not matched to a gene: 3. CDR3 in DNA: TGTGCCACCAGCAACCCTAGCGGGGGGGAGACCCAGTACTTC. Protein sequence: CATSNPSGGETQYF. Together with reference TRBV15 and TRBJ2-5, the CDR3 gives the full variable domain: DAMVIQNPRYQVTQFGKPVTLSCSQTLNHNVMYWYQQKSSQAPKLLFHYYDKDFNNEADTPDNFQSRRPNTSFCFLDIRSPGLGDTAMYLCATSNPSGGETQYFGPGTRLLVL.

The chain employs TRBV6-5 and TRBJ2-7; no clear D. The CDR3 has 15 residues. CDR1 and CDR2 from the germline V gene are MNHEY and SVGAGI. V was trimmed by 5 bases and J by 2 bases, leaving 16 bases between them. The DNA of the CDR3 is TGTGCCAGCAGTCCCTACTTAGGTCAGACCTACGAGCAGTACTTC. This encodes CASSPYLGQTYEQYF.

The chain couples TRBV25-1 to TRBJ1-2; possibly TRBD1 for D (5 bases). Trimming shortened V by 5 bases and J by 3 bases, and 10 bases separated the two germline ends. The CDR3 totals 13 residues. CDR1 MGHDK and CDR2 SYGVNS come from the germline V gene. The CDR3 DNA reads as TGTGCCAGCAGTTACGGGGGTGACTATGGCTACACCTTC. Protein: CASSYGGDYGYTF.

The chain couples TRBV5-1 to TRBJ2-1; 10 bases line up with TRBD2. This CDR3 comprises 16 residues. J lost 5 bases, V lost 3 bases, and 8 bases had no gene match. Germline loops: CDR1 SGHRS, CDR2 YFSETQ. CDR3 region: CASSWAPGLANNEQFF. The CDR3 DNA sequence: TGCGCCAGCAGCTGGGCACCGGGACTAGCGAACAATGAGCAGTTCTTC.

The J gene is TRBJ2-5, the V gene TRBV5-1; D possibly corresponds to TRBD1 (5 bases). V was clipped by 5 bases and J by 4 bases, with 12 bases between them. Per germline, CDR1 SGHRS and CDR2 YFSETQ. The CDR3 contains 13 residues. The CDR3 sequence: CASSKRTLETQYF. DNA for the CDR3: TGCGCCAGCAGTAAAAGGACATTAGAGACCCAGTACTTC.

The V gene is TRBV7-9, the J gene TRBJ2-7; maybe TRBD2 (6 bases). V was pared by 5 bases and J by 3 bases, with 11 bases between. The germline V gene has CDR1 SEHNR and CDR2 FQNEAQ (reference sequence). CDR3 size: 13 residues. CDR3 coding DNA: TGTGCCAGCAGCCCCCAGGGACTCTACGAGCAGTACTTC. This encodes CASSPQGLYEQYF.

This chain uses TRBV9 with TRBJ2-5; 10 nucleotides align to TRBD2. CDR3 size: 17 residues. CDR1 is SGDLS and CDR2 is YYNGEE in the germline V gene. The junction had 9 bases not matched to a gene; V was cut back by 0 bases and J by 4 bases. This CDR3 is CASSVASGRAGSETQYF. The CDR3 DNA reads as TGTGCCAGCAGCGTAGCCAGCGGGAGGGCCGGGTCAGAGACCCAGTACTTC.

This rearrangement joins TRBV28 to TRBJ1-2; possible D gene TRBD1, 6 bases. Trimming stripped 5 bases from V and 8 bases from J, with 27 bases between. The CDR3 is made up of 17 amino acids. CDR1 is MDHEN, CDR2 SYDVKM, per germline. The CDR3 protein is CASSNPGHKGGGLGYTF. The CDR3 bases are TGTGCCAGCAGTAACCCGGGACACAAGGGTGGTGGGCTGGGCTACACCTTC.

The chain is built from TRBV4-1 and TRBJ1-4; D remains ambiguous. Per germline, CDR1 MGHRA and CDR2 YSYEKL. The V gene lost 1 base and the J gene lost 0 bases, with 12 bases spanning the gap. CDR3 length: 17 amino acids. CDR3 loop: CASSQGMGGPTNEKLFF. As DNA, the CDR3 is TGCGCCAGCAGCCAAGGCATGGGAGGGCCAACTAATGAAAAACTGTTTTTT.

The chain uses TRBV6-1 and TRBJ1-3; D remains unclear. V lost 7 bases and J 2 bases, leaving 12 bases between the germline ends. Germline assignment: CDR1 MNHNS and CDR2 SASEGT. The CDR3 length is 14 residues. CDR3 sequence: CASTPSAAGNTIYF. The CDR3, as DNA: TGTGCCAGCACCCCCTCGGCAGCTGGAAACACCATATATTTT.

The V gene is TRBV18, the J gene TRBJ2-1; the D is unclear. The germline V and J ends were trimmed by 3 bases and 7 bases, with 13 bases remaining between them. CDR3 length: 14 amino acids. Germline values: CDR1 KGHSH, CDR2 LQKENI. The CDR3 reads CASSPPNQGNEQFF. Here the CDR3 DNA reads TGTGCCAGCTCACCCCCCAATCAAGGGAATGAGCAGTTCTTC.

V is TRBV6-6 and J is TRBJ1-5; 9 bases align to TRBD1. This CDR3 is built from 14 residues. Losses at the gene ends were 5 bases for V and 7 bases for J; bases not matched to a gene: 6. Germline V gives CDR1 MNHNY, CDR2 SVGAGI (reference sequence). DNA of the CDR3: TGTGCCAGCAGTATGGGACAGGGTTTCCAGCCCCAGCATTTT. Amino acid sequence: CASSMGQGFQPQHF.

The CDR3 reads CASSLDQGADTEAFF. The CDR3 region has the DNA TGCGCCAGCAGCTTGGATCAGGGGGCGGACACTGAAGCTTTCTTT. The V and J genes are TRBV5-1 and TRBJ1-1; TRBD1 matches at 8 bases. The germline CDR1 and CDR2 sequences are SGHRS and YFSETQ. The V segment lost 0 bases and the J segment 3 bases; nucleotides outside the gene matches: 4. This CDR3 contains 15 residues.

The J gene is TRBJ2-5, the V gene TRBV6-5; unclear D gene. The CDR3 is made up of 10 amino acids. V was cut by 11 bases and J by 5 bases, with 9 bases left in between. CDR1 and CDR2 from the germline V gene are MNHEY and SVGAGI. The CDR3 DNA is TGTGCCGGCGGCAGGGAGACCCAGTACTTC. Protein sequence: CAGGRETQYF.

This clone was counted a single time. This chain connects TRBV19 to TRBJ2-7, with 9 bases lining up with TRBD1. V was clipped by 3 bases and J by 3 bases; unmatched bases: 9. Germline values: CDR1 LNHDA, CDR2 SQIVND (reference sequence). CDR3 length equals 16 residues. Written as DNA, the CDR3 is TGTGCCAGTAGTATTTCCGGGACAGGGACTTACTACGAGCAGTACTTC. This gives the protein CASSISGTGTYYEQYF.

In DNA, the CDR3 is TGTGCCAGCAGCCTCGCCGCAGGGCGTACCGGGGAGCTGTTTTTT. Translating gives CASSLAAGRTGELFF. V usage is TRBV14 and J usage is TRBJ2-2, with a weak D call TRBD1 (5 bases). The V gene lost 4 bases and the J gene lost 5 bases, with 14 bases spanning the gap. CDR1 SGHDN and CDR2 FVKESK come from the germline V gene. CDR3 length: 15 amino acids.

V is TRBV7-2 and J is TRBJ2-7, with D uncertain. Looked up from germline, CDR1 is SGHTA and CDR2 is FQGNSA. V was cut by 3 bases and J by 5 bases, with 11 bases left in between. The CDR3 runs 13 residues. The DNA for the CDR3 is TGTGCCAGCAGCTTTTATCTCTCGAACGAGCAGTACTTC. Its protein product is CASSFYLSNEQYF.

V and J are TRBV7-2 and TRBJ1-5; 9 bases match TRBD1. Germline V gene sequence: CDR1 SGHTA, CDR2 FQGNSA. The ends lost 3 bases at V and 5 bases at J; junction bases unmatched: 5. The CDR3 is made up of 15 amino acids. The CDR3 DNA reads TGTGCCAGCAGCTTCGCAGGGACAGGGTATCAGCCCCAGCATTTT. Encoded protein: CASSFAGTGYQPQHF. Drawing the rest from reference TRBV7-2 and TRBJ1-5, the complete variable domain is GAGVSQSPSNKVTEKGKDVELRCDPISGHTALYWYRQSLGQGLEFLIYFQGNSAPDKSGLPSDRFSAERTGGSVSTLTIQRTQQEDSAVYLCASSFAGTGYQPQHFGDGTRLSIL.

The CDR3 protein is CASSLLTFRVGNTIYF. In nucleotides, the CDR3 is TGTGCCAGCAGTTTATTGACGTTCAGGGTTGGAAACACCATATATTTT. The chain recombines TRBV28 with TRBJ1-3, with TRBD1 as a possible D gene (5 bases). The CDR3 contains 16 residues. V was clipped by 1 base and J by 3 bases, with 13 bases between them. Germline assignment: CDR1 MDHEN and CDR2 SYDVKM. The full variable domain, completed using reference TRBV28 and TRBJ1-3, is DVKVTQSSRYLVKRTGEKVFLECVQDMDHENMFWYRQDPGLGLRLIYFSYDVKMKEKGDIPEGYSVSREKKERFSLILESASTNQTSMYLCASSLLTFRVGNTIYFGEGSWLTVV.

V gene TRBV9 combines with J gene TRBJ2-1, with D perhaps being TRBD1 or TRBD2 (6 bases each). CDR3 length: 15 residues. Between the trimmed V and J ends, which lost 1 base and 11 bases, there was a span of 19 bases. Looked up from germline, CDR1 is SGDLS and CDR2 is YYNGEE. The CDR3 sequence: CASSVLTTGAGKQFF. CDR3 in DNA: TGTGCCAGCAGCGTACTGACAACGGGGGCAGGGAAGCAGTTCTTC.

About this clone itself: Additional DNA sequences in this sample encode the identical CDR3. The chain is built from TRBV29-1 and TRBJ1-1; D gene ambiguous. The CDR3 contains 12 residues. CDR1 and CDR2 (germline): SQVTM, ANQGSEA. Trimming removed 6 bases from V and 2 bases from J, with 10 bases in between. CDR3 loop: CSVRQGNTEAFF. As DNA, the CDR3 is TGCAGCGTACGACAAGGCAACACTGAAGCTTTCTTT.

This clone was seen only once. The rearrangement links TRBV4-1 to TRBJ1-5; 9 bases match TRBD1. In germline, CDR1 is MGHRA, CDR2 YSYEKL. There are 18 residues in the CDR3. The ends lost 1 base at V and 0 bases at J; junction bases unmatched: 7. The CDR3 loop reads CASSQVTQGANSNQPQHF. The CDR3 nucleotides read TGCGCCAGCAGCCAAGTCACACAGGGGGCGAATAGCAATCAGCCCCAGCATTTT.

The CDR3 nucleotides read TGTGCCAGCAGTGCAGAACGGAACACTGAAGCTTTCTTT. Translated: CASSAERNTEAFF. The chain links TRBV6-5 to TRBJ1-1; D remains unclear. V was pared by 5 bases and J by 1 base, with 8 bases between. The CDR3 extends over 13 amino acids. Germline assignment: CDR1 MNHEY and CDR2 SVGAGI.

This chain links TRBV27 with TRBJ2-3, with 7 positions matching TRBD1. Trimming cost V 2 bases and J 0 bases; bases outside gene matches: 20. CDR3 length: 21 amino acids. Germline CDR1 and CDR2: MNHEY and SMNVEV (reference sequence). The CDR3 protein is CASSLREGRGGRAASTDTQYF. For the CDR3, the DNA is TGTGCCAGCAGTTTAAGAGAGGGAAGAGGGGGCCGAGCGGCTAGCACAGATACGCAGTATTTT.

The rearrangement uses TRBV4-2 and TRBJ2-7; D gene unclear. This CDR3 has 15 amino acids. Germline V lookup: CDR1 LGHNA, CDR2 YNFKEQ. Trimming took off 1 base at V and 0 bases at J, with 10 bases between the two ends. The DNA of the CDR3 is TGTGCCAGCAGCCAAGTATGGCAGAACTCCTACGAGCAGTACTTC. It specifies CASSQVWQNSYEQYF.

V and J are TRBV28 and TRBJ1-4; 9 nucleotides line up with TRBD1. The CDR3 extends over 15 amino acids. The germline V gene has CDR1 MDHEN and CDR2 SYDVKM. Trimming removed 6 bases from V and 2 bases from J; junction bases left unmatched: 4. The CDR3 DNA is TGTGCCAGCAGGACACAGGGGGCGACTAATGAAAAACTGTTTTTT. Its protein is CASRTQGATNEKLFF.